The 3 T cell receptor beta chains in this list originate from one sample, sequenced in a study of blood T cell repertoires in COVID-19 (dated by TCRdb to 2020 to 2022). The library was built by means of the immunoSEQ multiplex PCR assay. The table comes from immuneACCESS by way of TCRdb, which keeps in-frame sequences with V and J called. Part of the clones is missing from these tables; in studies checked, under half for an unresolved V gene and the rest for unknown reasons. In all, the sample holds around 210,000 clones, and 88% of those were seen once. Over 15% of the sample rests with the top ten. Sequencing was carried out using peripheral blood. The receptors derive from a man aged 50 to 60 with COVID-19, enrolled during active disease.

This clone was observed a single time. For the CDR3, the DNA is TGTGCCAGCAGCCCTACCGCCGGGACTAGCGTATACGAGCAGTACTTC. Its translation is CASSPTAGTSVYEQYF. This chain connects TRBV5-4 to TRBJ2-7; TRBD2 aligns across 10 bases. The germline V gene has CDR1 SGHNT and CDR2 YYREEE (reference sequence). The trim removed 4 bases at V and 4 bases at J, leaving 11 bases unmatched. The CDR3 is 16 amino acids.

The chain couples TRBV6-5 to TRBJ1-6; D is ambiguous. The germline CDR1 and CDR2 sequences are MNHEY and SVGAGI. The CDR3 runs 12 residues. Trimming removed 8 bases from V and 3 bases from J, with 5 bases in between. CDR3 in amino acids: CASFSYNSPLHF. The CDR3 bases are TGTGCCAGCTTCAGCTATAATTCACCCCTCCACTTT.

The chain employs TRBV30 and TRBJ2-7; the D gene is possibly TRBD2 (6 bases). This CDR3 has 18 residues. Germline values: CDR1 GTSNPN, CDR2 SVGIG (reference sequence). Trimming cost V 0 bases and J 3 bases, with 24 bases left between them. CDR3 protein: CAWSVYPPTSIGGYEQYF. For the CDR3, the DNA is TGTGCCTGGAGTGTATACCCTCCTACTAGTATCGGGGGCTACGAGCAGTACTTC.